This TCR beta chain was documented in a study of CD8 T cells in ankylosing spondylitis. Germline CDR1 reads SNHLY; CDR2 reads FYNNEI. The CDR3 runs to 13 residues. Trimming removed 10 bases at V and 0 bases at J, with 11 bases between. TCRdb fed the 5' RACE reads into MiXCR, producing one record per CDR3 protein. Of approximately 240,000 distinct CDR3 sequences detected, more than 20% appear once; the ten largest clones hold 0.61%. This clonotype was seen many times. The sequenced sample was blood, either unsorted or a sorted T cell fraction (not recorded which). The chain recombines TRBV2 with TRBJ2-3; D is uncertain. This sequence originates from a male donor with ankylosing spondylitis or in good health (not recorded which). The CDR3 region has the DNA TGTGCCACACGGGCGGCGAGCACAGATACGCAGTATTTT. This translates into CATRAASTDTQYF.